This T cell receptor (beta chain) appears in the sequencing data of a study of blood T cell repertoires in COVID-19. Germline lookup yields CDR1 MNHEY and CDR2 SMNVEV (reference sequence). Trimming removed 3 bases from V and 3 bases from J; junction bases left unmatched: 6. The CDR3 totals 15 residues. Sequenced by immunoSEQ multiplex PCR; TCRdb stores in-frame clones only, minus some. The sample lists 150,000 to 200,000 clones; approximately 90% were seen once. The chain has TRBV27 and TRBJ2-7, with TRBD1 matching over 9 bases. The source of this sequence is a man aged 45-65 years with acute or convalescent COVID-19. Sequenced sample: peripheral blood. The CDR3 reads CASSFSDRGGYEQYF. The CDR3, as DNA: TGTGCCAGCAGTTTTTCGGACAGGGGTGGCTACGAGCAGTACTTC.